What follows are 20 T cell receptor beta chains derived from one specimen sequenced in a study of response to subunit inactivated influenza vaccine. One entry per CDR3 protein results from TCRdb running MiXCR on the RT-PCR reads. The repertoire holds 610,000 or so distinct CDR3 sequences, with 12% to 15% as singletons. The starting material was PBMCs from blood, obtained 11 to 12 days after vaccination. These receptors came from a man aged 50-60 years who received an inactivated influenza vaccine.

The sample holds a few counts of this clonotype. The chain carries TRBV5-6 and TRBJ2-2; unclear D gene. The germline V gene encodes CDR1 SGHDT and CDR2 YYEEEE. Trimming cost V 6 bases and J 3 bases, with 15 bases left between them. This CDR3 contains 15 residues. CDR3 coding DNA: TGTGCCAGCAAAAAGGTTTCTCGAGACACCGGGGAGCTGTTTTTT. This gives the protein CASKKVSRDTGELFF. Full variable domain (outside the CDR3, taken from reference TRBV5-6 and TRBJ2-2): DAGVTQSPTHLIKTRGQQVTLRCSPKSGHDTVSWYQQALGQGPQFIFQYYEEEERQRGNFPDRFSGHQFPNYSSELNVNALLLGDSALYLCASKKVSRDTGELFFGEGSRLTVL.

This chain links TRBV28 with TRBJ2-1; the D is unclear. Germline CDR1 is MDHEN and CDR2 is SYDVKM. This CDR3 region has 12 residues. The germline V and J ends were trimmed by 6 bases and 10 bases, with 13 bases remaining between them. The CDR3 loop reads CASRPLLREQFF. CDR3 nucleotide sequence: TGTGCCAGCAGGCCCTTACTACGAGAGCAGTTCTTC.

This clonotype was seen only a few times. The CDR3 DNA is TGTGCCAGCAGCCAAGACTCTGCTACAGATACGCAGTATTTT. It yields the protein CASSQDSATDTQYF. This sequence joins TRBV12-3 or TRBV12-4 and TRBJ2-3; D is unclear. The CDR3 length is 14 residues. V shed 6 bases and J shed 3 bases, with 13 bases lying between them.

This sequence joins TRBV7-2 and TRBJ2-5; 8 bases align to TRBD2. V gave up 3 bases and J gave up 2 bases; unmatched junction bases: 11. Germline assignment: CDR1 SGHTA and CDR2 FQGNSA. The CDR3 has 17 amino acids. CDR3 in amino acids: CASSFFVLTGGQETQYF. The DNA of the CDR3 is TGTGCCAGCAGCTTTTTTGTGTTGACGGGGGGGCAAGAGACCCAGTACTTC.

The chain links TRBV4-1 to TRBJ2-7, with 8 positions matching TRBD1. The germline V gene has CDR1 MGHRA and CDR2 YSYEKL. The CDR3 sequence is 14 residues long. J gave up 7 bases and V 0 bases, and 5 bases lay outside the gene matches. The CDR3 region is CASSQDQGAREQYF. DNA of the CDR3: TGCGCCAGCAGCCAAGACCAGGGGGCAAGGGAGCAGTACTTC.

This clonotype occurred a few times. The chain employs TRBV5-1 and TRBJ2-5; D is uncertain. Per germline, CDR1 SGHRS and CDR2 YFSETQ. The V end was cut by 0 bases, the J end by 3 bases, with 9 bases between. The CDR3 consists of 14 residues. This chain's CDR3 is CASSLDGPKETQYF. The CDR3 DNA reads TGCGCCAGCAGCTTGGATGGCCCTAAAGAGACCCAGTACTTC.

The sample holds a few counts of this clonotype. V is TRBV7-2 and J is TRBJ2-1; 7 bases are a match to TRBD2. This CDR3 is built from 15 residues. Germline CDR1 and CDR2: SGHTA and FQGNSA. The V gene end was trimmed by 9 bases and the J gene end by 7 bases; junction bases not matched to a gene: 15. For the CDR3, the DNA is TGTGCCAGTAAGACTGATGCGGGAGTGCGAAATGAGCAGTTCTTC. This codes for CASKTDAGVRNEQFF.

The chain is built from TRBV4-1 and TRBJ2-5; D ambiguous. Germline V gene sequence: CDR1 MGHRA, CDR2 YSYEKL. Trimming took 0 bases from V and 5 from J, leaving 16 bases between them. This CDR3 has 16 amino acids. In nucleotides, the CDR3 is TGCGCCAGCAGCCAAGAGCTCGCACAGTCACGGGAGACCCAGTACTTC. Its translation: CASSQELAQSRETQYF.

The chain has TRBV5-1 and TRBJ2-5; 7 nucleotides agree with TRBD2. The germline V gene encodes CDR1 SGHRS and CDR2 YFSETQ. J was trimmed by 4 bases and V by 1 base; bases with no gene match: 10. The CDR3 is 16 residues long. The CDR3 nucleotides read TGCGCCAGCAGCTTGAGGAGCGGGGCCCATCGAGAGACCCAGTACTTC. As protein: CASSLRSGAHRETQYF.

The V call is TRBV9, the J call TRBJ2-1; the D is unclear. CDR1 and CDR2 (germline): SGDLS, YYNGEE. V dropped 2 bases and J dropped 6 bases, with 12 bases sitting between them. This CDR3 is 14 amino acids long. For the CDR3, the DNA is TGTGCCAGCAGCGTCTCGGGCTTTGGCAATGAGCAGTTCTTC. Translating it yields CASSVSGFGNEQFF. Together with reference TRBV9 and TRBJ2-1, the CDR3 gives the full variable domain: DSGVTQTPKHLITATGQRVTLRCSPRSGDLSVYWYQQSLDQGLQFLIQYYNGEERAKGNILERFSAQQFPDLHSELNLSSLELGDSALYFCASSVSGFGNEQFFGPGTRLTVL.

This clonotype was detected only a few times. The CDR3 nucleotides read TGCAGCGCGAGGTTAGGGACAGGGGCCTACAATGAGCAGTTCTTC. Translated, it gives CSARLGTGAYNEQFF. The chain joins TRBV29-1 to TRBJ2-1, with TRBD1 matching 10 bases. CDR1 and CDR2 (germline): SQVTM, ANQGSEA. The V and J ends lost 7 bases and 2 bases, in that order; junction bases with no gene match: 8. The CDR3 has 15 residues.

This chain links TRBV11-2 with TRBJ1-2; no definite D call. Trimming left V 5 bases short and J 7 bases short, with 8 bases between. The germline V gene has CDR1 SGHAT and CDR2 FQNNGV. The CDR3 covers 11 residues. The CDR3 region is CASSPVSGYTF. In DNA, the CDR3 is TGTGCCAGCAGCCCCGTTTCTGGCTACACCTTC.

The V gene is TRBV20-1, the J gene TRBJ2-2; perhaps D is TRBD1 or TRBD2 (6 bases each). Germline V gives CDR1 DFQATT, CDR2 SNEGSKA (reference sequence). This CDR3 has 13 amino acids. V lost 1 base to trimming and J lost 6 bases, with 9 bases between them. The CDR3 sequence is CSARGGAAGELFF. In DNA form, the CDR3 reads TGCAGTGCTAGAGGGGGGGCCGCCGGGGAGCTGTTTTTT.

The V call is TRBV7-2, the J call TRBJ2-7; D call uncertain. CDR3 size: 15 residues. Germline V gene sequence: CDR1 SGHTA, CDR2 FQGNSA. V was clipped by 2 bases and J by 2 bases, with 13 bases between them. CDR3: CASSLRSWEAYEQYF. In nucleotides, the CDR3 is TGTGCCAGCAGCTTACGATCCTGGGAAGCCTACGAGCAGTACTTC.

The J gene is TRBJ2-4, the V gene TRBV20-1, with 7 bases aligning to TRBD1. V shed 0 bases and J 3 bases; nucleotides not matched to a gene: 8. The CDR3 runs to 16 residues. Germline V lookup: CDR1 DFQATT, CDR2 SNEGSKA (reference sequence). The CDR3 region is CSARDFRRDSKNIQYF. DNA for the CDR3: TGCAGTGCTAGAGATTTTCGCCGGGACAGCAAAAACATTCAGTACTTC.

This clonotype has a handful of counts. The chain employs TRBV12-2 and TRBJ2-7; no DNA check was done on the table's D call, TRBD2. TRBV12-2 is described as a pseudogene. The CDR3 loop spans 15 amino acids. The CDR3 sequence: CASRPPGLPRDEQYF. As DNA, the CDR3 is TGTGCAAGTCGCCCCCCGGGACTTCCGAGGGACGAGCAGTACTTC.

This chain joins TRBV5-1 and TRBJ2-5; D is undetermined. The CDR3 consists of 14 residues. Germline CDR1 is SGHRS and CDR2 is YFSETQ. The ends were cut back, 5 bases at V and 5 bases at J, with 16 bases in the middle. The CDR3 spells CASRVSPMRETQYF. As DNA, the CDR3 is TGCGCCAGCAGGGTTTCACCTATGAGGGAGACCCAGTACTTC. The whole variable domain, remainder taken from reference TRBV5-1 and TRBJ2-5, is KAGVTQTPRYLIKTRGQQVTLSCSPISGHRSVSWYQQTPGQGLQFLFEYFSETQRNKGNFPGRFSGRQFSNSRSEMNVSTLELGDSALYLCASRVSPMRETQYFGPGTRLLVL.

At least ten counts were recorded for this clonotype. The chain is built from TRBV29-1 and TRBJ1-1, with D maybe TRBD1 (5 bases). The CDR3 runs 14 residues. V lost 6 bases and J lost 0, with 14 bases in between. Germline loops: CDR1 SQVTM, CDR2 ANQGSEA. The CDR3 nucleotides are TGCAGCGTAGATGACAGCACCCTGAACACTGAAGCTTTCTTT. Protein: CSVDDSTLNTEAFF.

This clonotype was recorded at least ten times. The V gene is TRBV7-8, the J gene TRBJ2-7; 14 nucleotides agree with TRBD2. The V and J ends lost 3 bases and 1 base, in that order; junction bases with no gene match: 14. Per germline, CDR1 SGHVS and CDR2 FQNEAQ. The CDR3 length is 20 residues. The CDR3 sequence: CASSLIDRGLAGGTSYEQYF. For the CDR3, the DNA is TGTGCCAGCAGCTTGATTGATAGAGGACTAGCGGGAGGTACGTCCTACGAGCAGTACTTC.

This clonotype was seen a handful of times. The chain couples TRBV6-2 or TRBV6-3 to TRBJ1-1; the match to TRBD1 covers 7 bases. The germline V gene encodes CDR1 MNHEY and CDR2 SVGEGT. This CDR3 contains 15 residues. Trimming at V came to 6 bases and at J to 0 bases, leaving 7 bases not matched to a gene. The CDR3 DNA follows: TGTGCCAGCAGCAGCCGGGACAGATTGAACACTGAAGCTTTCTTT. This encodes CASSSRDRLNTEAFF.